The 27 T cell receptor beta chains in this list originate from one sample, sequenced in a study of T cell clones after liver transplantation. TCRdb keeps only in-frame clones here, not all; method: immunoSEQ multiplex PCR. The table includes tens of thousands of clones, under 90% detected once. The sample was CD4+ T cells from blood, taken 12 months after liver transplant. The source is a human patient who received a liver transplant. The graft donor may have contributed some T cells.

V is TRBV2 and J is TRBJ1-2, with D tentatively TRBD1 (5 bases). This CDR3 contains 13 residues. CDR1 and CDR2 from the germline V gene are SNHLY and FYNNEI. Trimming left V 11 bases short and J 3 bases short, with 16 bases between. The CDR3 region is CAARMTRDYGYTF. The CDR3 bases are TGTGCCGCCCGTATGACCAGGGACTATGGCTACACCTTC.

The rearrangement uses TRBV5-1 and TRBJ2-1, with 7 bases aligning to TRBD2. Trimming removed 0 bases from V and 4 bases from J; junction bases left unmatched: 7. The germline CDR1 and CDR2 sequences are SGHRS and YFSETQ. This CDR3 has 16 amino acids. This CDR3 reads CASSLDPSGLYNEQFF. For the CDR3, the DNA is TGCGCCAGCAGCTTGGATCCTAGCGGACTTTACAATGAGCAGTTCTTC.

This clone has a handful of counts. V usage is TRBV28 and J usage is TRBJ1-5; D not resolved. V lost 5 bases and J lost 3, with 8 bases in between. The germline CDR1 and CDR2 sequences are MDHEN and SYDVKM. This CDR3 is 13 amino acids long. CDR3 nucleotides: TGTGCCAGCAGTCCCCACACCAATCAGCCCCAGCATTTT. It is translated as CASSPHTNQPQHF.

This clone has a count of ten or more. This chain connects TRBV14 to TRBJ2-6, with D perhaps assigned TRBD1 or TRBD2 (7 bases each). The germline V gene has CDR1 SGHDN and CDR2 FVKESK. Trimming took 1 base from V and 0 from J, leaving 13 bases between them. The CDR3 has 18 amino acids. DNA of the CDR3: TGTGCCAGCAGCCAAGGGCAGGGGGGGCTCTCTGGGGCCAACGTCCTGACTTTC. This sequence encodes CASSQGQGGLSGANVLTF.

V is TRBV11-2 and J is TRBJ1-4; 10 bases line up with TRBD1. Germline values: CDR1 SGHAT, CDR2 FQNNGV. CDR3 length equals 16 residues. J lost 8 bases, V lost 5 bases, and 11 bases had no gene match. For the CDR3, the DNA is TGTGCCAGCAGCCCGGGCCGACAGGGGGCGAAAGAAAAACTGTTTTTT. Protein product: CASSPGRQGAKEKLFF. The complete variable domain, with remaining parts taken from reference TRBV11-2 and TRBJ1-4, reads EAGVAQSPRYKIIEKRQSVAFWCNPISGHATLYWYQQILGQGPKLLIQFQNNGVVDDSQLPKDRFSAERLKGVDSTLKIQPAKLEDSAVYLCASSPGRQGAKEKLFFGSGTQLSVL.

The chain links TRBV5-1 to TRBJ2-3; no reliable D call. Germline V gene sequence: CDR1 SGHRS, CDR2 YFSETQ. The CDR3 length is 17 residues. Between the trimmed V and J ends, which lost 2 bases and 0 bases, there was a span of 16 bases. CDR3 in amino acids: CASSLDAATRSTDTQYF. The CDR3, as DNA: TGCGCCAGCAGCTTAGATGCGGCGACACGGAGCACAGATACGCAGTATTTT.

This chain joins TRBV28 and TRBJ1-5; TRBD1 might be the D (5 bases). Germline lookup yields CDR1 MDHEN and CDR2 SYDVKM. Trimming removed 8 bases at V and 2 bases at J, with 19 bases between. This CDR3 has 16 residues. The CDR3 DNA sequence: TGTGCCAGCTCTCTCCTGGCCAGGGCGGGCAATCAGCCCCAGCATTTT. It is translated as CASSLLARAGNQPQHF.

The V and J genes are TRBV6-5 and TRBJ1-2; D unclear. The V gene's germline CDR1 is MNHEY and CDR2 SVGAGI. Trimming stripped 4 bases from V and 2 bases from J, with 11 bases between. The CDR3 consists of 14 residues. The CDR3 reads CASSSGMGNYGYTF. The CDR3 bases are TGTGCCAGCAGTTCGGGGATGGGGAACTATGGCTACACCTTC.

V usage is TRBV7-9 and J usage is TRBJ2-7; 14 bases match TRBD2. Germline V gene data show CDR1 as SEHNR and CDR2 as FQNEAQ (reference sequence). CDR3 length: 16 amino acids. Trimming cost V 5 bases and J 3 bases; bases outside gene matches: 6. The CDR3 coding sequence is TGTGCCAGCAGCCCATGGGGACTAGCGGGAGACTACGAGCAGTACTTC. This gives the protein CASSPWGLAGDYEQYF.

V usage is TRBV5-5 and J usage is TRBJ1-2; unclear D gene. The V end lost 4 bases, the J end lost 4 bases, and 14 bases lay between the germline ends. Looked up from germline, CDR1 is SGHKS and CDR2 is YYEKEE (reference sequence). The CDR3 contains 14 residues. CDR3 sequence (DNA): TGTGCCAGCAGCCCCCTGGGAGGGAGCTATGGCTACACCTTC. Protein: CASSPLGGSYGYTF.

The chain has TRBV9 and TRBJ1-2; no definite D call. The CDR3 length is 13 residues. Trimming pared 7 bases from V and 1 base from J, leaving 11 bases between. Per germline, CDR1 SGDLS and CDR2 YYNGEE. As DNA, the CDR3 is TGTGCCAGCGGTCCGGTGGGTAACTATGGCTACACCTTC. This translates into CASGPVGNYGYTF.

The genes are TRBV2 and TRBJ2-2; no clear D. The germline CDR1 and CDR2 sequences are SNHLY and FYNNEI. V was clipped by 11 bases and J by 2 bases, with 12 bases between them. The CDR3 has 13 amino acids. The CDR3 DNA follows: TGTGCCGGGAAGACGGTCAACACCGGGGAGCTGTTTTTT. This gives the protein CAGKTVNTGELFF.

The chain combines TRBV5-1 with TRBJ2-3, with 7 bases fitting TRBD1. V was clipped by 3 bases and J by 1 base; unmatched bases: 2. In germline, CDR1 is SGHRS, CDR2 YFSETQ. The CDR3 consists of 14 residues. The CDR3 DNA follows: TGCGCCAGCAGCTCAGGACAGGGCACAGATACGCAGTATTTT. Translating it yields CASSSGQGTDTQYF. Complete variable domain (other parts from reference TRBV5-1 and TRBJ2-3): KAGVTQTPRYLIKTRGQQVTLSCSPISGHRSVSWYQQTPGQGLQFLFEYFSETQRNKGNFPGRFSGRQFSNSRSEMNVSTLELGDSALYLCASSSGQGTDTQYFGPGTRLTVL.

V and J are TRBV9 and TRBJ1-2; D possibly corresponds to TRBD1 (5 bases). The CDR3 is made up of 14 amino acids. The germline V gene encodes CDR1 SGDLS and CDR2 YYNGEE. Trimming pared 2 bases from V and 8 bases from J, leaving 16 bases between. CDR3 residues: CASSVGTGGRGYTF. The CDR3 bases are TGTGCCAGCAGCGTCGGGACCGGGGGTAGGGGCTACACCTTC.

The J gene is TRBJ2-7, the V gene TRBV7-8; the match to TRBD2 covers 10 bases. The CDR3 length is 19 residues. V was clipped by 5 bases and J by 5 bases; unmatched bases: 21. CDR1 and CDR2 from the germline V gene are SGHVS and FQNEAQ. The CDR3 bases are TGTGCCAGCAGCCCCAGGCGGGGTACGCGGGCTAGCGGGAGAAACGAGCAGTACTTC. Residues: CASSPRRGTRASGRNEQYF.

The CDR3 DNA is TGTGCCAGCAGCTTAGTCACAGCGGGAGTCGGCGGGGAGCTGTTTTTT. Translation: CASSLVTAGVGGELFF. This chain joins TRBV7-2 and TRBJ2-2; 8 positions agree with TRBD2. The CDR3 extends over 16 amino acids. The germline V gene has CDR1 SGHTA and CDR2 FQGNSA. The junction had 8 bases not matched to a gene; V was cut back by 1 base and J by 7 bases.

V gene TRBV6-4 combines with J gene TRBJ1-2, with a possible D match to TRBD1 (5 bases). From germline, CDR1 is MRHNA and CDR2 SNTAGT. Between the trimmed V and J ends, which lost 7 bases and 4 bases, there was a span of 13 bases. This CDR3 has 13 amino acids. The CDR3 spells CASNDGQAYGYTF. The CDR3 DNA reads TGTGCCAGCAACGATGGACAAGCCTATGGCTACACCTTC.

The chain employs TRBV2 and TRBJ1-5, with a tentative D call TRBD1 (5 bases). From germline, CDR1 is SNHLY and CDR2 FYNNEI. This CDR3 comprises 14 residues. Deletions cut 1 base from V and 5 bases from J, with 9 bases between. The CDR3 spells CASSEVGGDQPQHF. CDR3 DNA: TGTGCCAGCAGTGAAGTTGGAGGGGATCAGCCCCAGCATTTT.

The V and J genes are TRBV28 and TRBJ1-1; perhaps TRBD1 as D (5 bases). V was pared by 3 bases and J by 1 base, with 9 bases between. Per germline, CDR1 MDHEN and CDR2 SYDVKM. The CDR3 is 14 residues long. The CDR3 is CASSFGTSNTEAFF. The CDR3 DNA follows: TGTGCCAGCAGTTTCGGGACTTCGAACACTGAAGCTTTCTTT.

J is TRBJ2-2 and V is TRBV5-1, with D uncertain. This CDR3 has 14 residues. Germline CDR1 and CDR2: SGHRS and YFSETQ. Trimming removed 4 bases at V and 2 bases at J, with 9 bases between. The CDR3: CASSGFQNTGELFF. CDR3 nucleotide sequence: TGCGCCAGCAGCGGATTCCAAAACACCGGGGAGCTGTTTTTT.

The CDR3, as DNA: TGCGCCACTACAGGGGGTAGTAGCAATCAGCCCCAGCATTTT. Translating it yields CATTGGSSNQPQHF. V and J are TRBV10-2 and TRBJ1-5; 8 positions agree with TRBD1. The V and J ends lost 10 bases and 0 bases, in that order; junction bases with no gene match: 5. This CDR3 has 14 residues. Germline CDR1 and CDR2: WSHSY and SAAADI.

J is TRBJ1-2 and V is TRBV28, with a tentative D call TRBD1 (6 bases). With 2 bases removed from V and 6 bases from J, the gap between germline ends came to 22 bases. The CDR3 runs 17 residues. Germline CDR1 and CDR2: MDHEN and SYDVKM. Here the CDR3 DNA reads TGTGCCAGCAGTTTAGTGGGTCGGGTGGACAGAATCCATGGCTACACCTTC. Encoded protein: CASSLVGRVDRIHGYTF.

CDR3 in DNA: TGTGCCAGCAGTTCGGGACTCCTCGGGGGCTACACCTTC. Translating gives CASSSGLLGGYTF. The V call is TRBV6-5, the J call TRBJ1-2, with a weak D call TRBD1 (5 bases). V was pared by 4 bases and J by 8 bases, with 14 bases between. The length of the CDR3 is 13 residues. Germline V gene lookup returns CDR1 MNHEY and CDR2 SVGAGI.

This sequence joins TRBV19 and TRBJ1-5, with 8 nucleotides matching TRBD1. CDR1 is LNHDA, CDR2 SQIVND, per germline (reference sequence). V shed 6 bases, J shed 6 bases, and the junction held 10 bases outside the gene matches. The CDR3 spans 15 residues. As DNA, the CDR3 is TGTGCCAGTAGCATCGACAGGGGATCAAGTCAGCCCCAGCATTTT. Its translation: CASSIDRGSSQPQHF.

The chain is built from TRBV9 and TRBJ1-2, with 7 bases lining up with TRBD1. Per germline, CDR1 SGDLS and CDR2 YYNGEE. The CDR3 loop spans 15 amino acids. V lost 4 bases to trimming and J lost 6 bases; unmatched junction nucleotides: 12. The CDR3 DNA reads as TGTGCCAGCAGCCCCCAGGGACAGTATCTAAATGGCTACACCTTC. It yields the protein CASSPQGQYLNGYTF.

The chain combines TRBV5-6 with TRBJ2-3, with no clear D. Per the germline V gene, CDR1 is SGHDT and CDR2 is YYEEEE. V was trimmed by 0 bases and J by 6 bases, leaving 8 bases between them. The length of the CDR3 is 13 residues. As DNA, the CDR3 is TGTGCCAGCAGCTTGGAGGGTGGGGATACGCAGTATTTT. Translating gives CASSLEGGDTQYF.

The V call is TRBV10-1, the J call TRBJ2-3, with D uncertain. The CDR3 extends over 15 amino acids. CDR1 and CDR2 from the germline V gene are WNHNN and SYGVQD (reference sequence). V was pared by 6 bases and J by 0 bases, with 13 bases between. CDR3 nucleotides: TGCGCCAGCAGGAAGACTCAGACTAGCACAGATACGCAGTATTTT. Protein: CASRKTQTSTDTQYF.